This T cell receptor beta chain is drawn from a study of T cells in localized non-small cell lung cancer. Study results and caveats: Sequence data derive from only one tumor region, so heterogeneity remains possible. Uninvolved neighboring lung showed the greatest T cell clonality, exceeding tumor. A median of approximately 60 of the top 100 tumor clones appeared in adjacent lung, which was paired and uninvolved.

The V gene's germline CDR1 is LNHDA and CDR2 SQIVND (reference sequence). This CDR3 has 14 amino acids. J was trimmed by 7 bases and V by 6 bases; bases with no gene match: 10. Using immunoSEQ multiplex PCR, the repertoire was profiled, and TCRdb retains in-frame clones only, with some absent. The sample includes tens of thousands of clones, about nine tenths of them seen just once. Concerning this clone itself: As yet, its antigen is unknown.

Sequences were derived from peripheral blood, sampled before any cancer treatment. The sequence derives from a woman aged 35 to 75 with stage I lung adenocarcinoma. The chain employs TRBV19 and TRBJ1-2, with TRBD1 matching over 8 bases. The CDR3 bases are TGTGCCAGTAGCCCCTCCCCGACAGGGGCTGGCTACACCTTC. Protein: CASSPSPTGAGYTF.